This T cell receptor beta chain was obtained from a study of blood T cell repertoires in COVID-19. This clone was counted a single time. Libraries were prepared by immunoSEQ multiplex PCR; TCRdb keeps only in-frame clonotypes and omits some of them. This repertoire shows about 230,000 clones, around 90% found once; its top ten account for approximately 3.7%. The J segment lost 6 bases and the V segment lost 3 bases, leaving 4 bases of the junction unmatched. This CDR3 region has 14 residues. Germline CDR1 is SGHNT and CDR2 is YYREEE (reference sequence). Sequencing was carried out using PBMCs or T cells enriched from blood (not recorded which). The chain links TRBV5-4 to TRBJ1-2, with 11 bases aligning to TRBD1. The source of this sequence is a woman aged 30 to 39 who had been exposed to COVID-19. CDR3 sequence: CASSYGQGANGYTF. CDR3 nucleotides: TGTGCCAGCAGCTATGGACAGGGGGCAAATGGCTACACCTTC. The full variable domain, with the rest looked up from reference TRBV5-4 and TRBJ1-2, is ETGVTQSPTHLIKTRGQQVTLRCSSQSGHNTVSWYQQALGQGPQFIFQYYREEENGRGNFPPRFSGLQFPNYSSELNVNALELDDSALYLCASSYGQGANGYTFGSGTRLTVV.